This T cell receptor (beta chain) was recorded in a study of post-analysis software for immune sequencing data (dated by TCRdb to 2013 to 2016). Describing the broader study: Disease courses on record covered relapsing-remitting, secondary progressive and progressive-relapsing multiple sclerosis, though some patients had no subtype annotation. The patient repertoires were compared against about a dozen previously published healthy control repertoires obtained from donors aged roughly 6 to 26 years. A subset of samples was prepared in parallel using single-end sample barcoding, then pooled and co-amplified after Illumina adapter ligation.

TCR beta repertoires were profiled from peripheral blood of more than ten young patients with multiple sclerosis to demonstrate the VDJtools post-analysis software. The multiple sclerosis patients were children and adolescents between roughly 6 and 16 years of age. Comments on this clonotype: It has no known antigen specificity. Base qualities were left out, and no much larger clone turns up one base away.

Overall study results and their limits: Normalized Chao1 diversity was significantly lower in multiple sclerosis patients than controls, suggesting substantial peripheral T-cell clonal expansion. The control group was slightly older than the multiple sclerosis patient group. Direct clustering with F measure revealed strong co-clustering of samples prepared in the same batch, which led to a batch-effect correction. Patients showed significantly higher frequencies than controls for about 5 TRBV segments, among them TRBV5-6, TRBV5-1 and TRBV20-1.

The library was made by PCR. For sequencing, an Illumina HiSeq 2500 was employed. To reduce PCR and sequencing biases, unique molecular identifiers were built into the TCR beta cDNA libraries. Roughly 0.5 million cDNA molecules were obtained per 1 to 10 million input T cells, so each molecule approximated one T cell. The patient libraries were prepared and sequenced with the same protocol used for the earlier healthy control dataset. Within a given batch, samples were prepared together, multiplexed and sequenced on the same HiSeq lane. Processing in the source paper ran as follows. Raw barcoded reads were processed with MIGEC, discarding single-read molecular identifier groups before consensus assembly and CDR3 extraction. Clonotype tables were post-analysed with VDJtools, normalizing diversity by down-sampling all datasets to the smallest sample size. Repertoire overlap clustering matched CDR3 amino acid but not nucleotide sequences to correct batch-related cross-sample contamination. Through fastp at Q25 and MiXCR, TCRdb rebuilt clones from the public reads, retaining in-frame beta chains. For every CDR3 protein sequence, its rows merge into one entry that carries the most common genes and DNA. The authors' filters were not applied to this entry. The sample profile shows roughly 580,000 distinct CDR3 sequences; about 40% of them were found once. The top ten constitute around 1.7% of the sample.

From cysteine to phenylalanine, the CDR3 is 12 amino acids long. Only the CDR3 DNA stays, 36 bases, in frame from base 1. From the germline V gene (reference sequence), CDR1 is DFQATT and CDR2 is SNEGSKA. V is cut by 7 bases and J by 4 bases, and the space between the germline ends is 14 bases. The receptor comes from a girl between 5 and 17 years old with multiple sclerosis. The chain is made from TRBV20-1 and TRBJ2-7; tentative D gene TRBD2, with 6 bases matching. The sequenced sample consisted of blood. The DNA sequence reads TGCAGTGTTACCGGGAGTAGATACGAGCAGTACTTC. Its translation reads: CSVTGSRYEQYF.